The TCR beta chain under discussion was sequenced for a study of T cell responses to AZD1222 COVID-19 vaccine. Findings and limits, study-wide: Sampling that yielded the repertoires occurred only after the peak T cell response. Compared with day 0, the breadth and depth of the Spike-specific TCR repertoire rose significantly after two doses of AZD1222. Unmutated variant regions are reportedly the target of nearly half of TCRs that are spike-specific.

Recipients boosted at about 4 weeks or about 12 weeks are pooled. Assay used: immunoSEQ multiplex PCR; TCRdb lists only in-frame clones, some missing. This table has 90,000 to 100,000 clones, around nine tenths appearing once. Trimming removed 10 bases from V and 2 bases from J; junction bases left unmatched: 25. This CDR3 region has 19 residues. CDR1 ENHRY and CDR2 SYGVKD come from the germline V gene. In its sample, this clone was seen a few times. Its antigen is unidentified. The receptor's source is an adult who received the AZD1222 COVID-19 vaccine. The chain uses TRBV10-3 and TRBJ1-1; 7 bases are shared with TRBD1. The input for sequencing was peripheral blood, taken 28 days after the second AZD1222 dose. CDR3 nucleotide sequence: TGTGCCACCCAGGGACAGTTAACGGAGGGGGGGCTTAAAAACACTGAAGCTTTCTTT. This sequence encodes CATQGQLTEGGLKNTEAFF.